This T cell receptor beta chain is drawn from a study of OX40 agonist ivuxolimab in advanced cancers. For the study at large: Patients receiving dose escalation had hepatocellular carcinoma, melanoma, renal cell or head and neck cancer. Two cutaneous melanoma patients and one hepatocellular carcinoma patient, three in all, had partial responses.

No patient had autoimmune disease or received systemic immunosuppression. Measured with immunoSEQ multiplex PCR; TCRdb has only the in-frame clones, and not every one. The repertoire holds tens of thousands of clones, with about 80% as singletons. CDR3 length equals 15 residues. Germline CDR1 is LNHDA and CDR2 is SQIVND (reference sequence). The ends were cut back, 4 bases at V and 0 bases at J, with 12 bases in the middle. The TCR sequence derives from an adult with an advanced solid tumor such as melanoma, head and neck, liver or kidney cancer. The input for sequencing was CD4+ or CD8+ T cells sorted from blood, taken in a trial of the OX40 agonist ivuxolimab. J is TRBJ1-2 and V is TRBV19; D gene unclear. Here the CDR3 reads CASSTHIQANYGYTF. The DNA of the CDR3 is TGTGCCAGTAGTACGCACATACAAGCTAACTATGGCTACACCTTC.